Following are 11 T cell receptor beta chains from one sample sequenced in a study of blood T cell repertoires in COVID-19 (dated by TCRdb to about 2020). Library method: the immunoSEQ multiplex PCR assay. The table comes from immuneACCESS by way of TCRdb, which keeps in-frame sequences with V and J called. Part of the clones is missing from these tables; in studies checked, under half for an unresolved V gene and the rest for unknown reasons. Here the sample has approximately 130,000 clones; 70% to 90% occur a single time. The top ten clones comprise less than 2.5% of the sample. The sequenced sample was PBMCs or T cells enriched from blood (not recorded which). Every receptor here comes from a woman between 50 and 59 years old who had recovered from COVID-19.

The chain couples TRBV3-1 (or the pseudogene TRBV3-2) to TRBJ1-5; TRBD1 agrees at 9 bases. The J segment lost 7 bases and the V segment lost 1 base, leaving 2 bases of the junction unmatched. The germline V gene has CDR1 LGHDT and CDR2 YNNKEL (reference sequence). This CDR3 is 14 amino acids long. The DNA for the CDR3 is TGTGCCAGCAGCCAAGGGGACAGGGAACAGCCCCAGCATTTT. Translated: CASSQGDREQPQHF.

The J gene is TRBJ1-2, the V gene TRBV12-5; D remains ambiguous. Trimming removed 7 bases from V and 5 bases from J, with 14 bases in between. The CDR3 contains 13 residues. Germline lookup yields CDR1 LGHNT and CDR2 FRNRAP. For the CDR3, the DNA is TGTGCTAGTGATACGGCCGGGGTTTATGGCTACACCTTC. Translated: CASDTAGVYGYTF.

The chain employs TRBV5-4 and TRBJ2-4, with D possibly matching TRBD1 (5 bases). CDR3 size: 12 residues. CDR1 is SGHNT, CDR2 YYREEE, per germline (reference sequence). V lost 0 bases to trimming and J lost 13 bases, with 11 bases between them. In DNA form, the CDR3 reads TGTGCCAGCAGCTTGGCCGAGACAGAACAGTACTTC. This encodes CASSLAETEQYF.

The V call is TRBV4-3, the J call TRBJ2-1, with 8 bases fitting TRBD1. This CDR3 has 18 residues. In germline, CDR1 is LGHNA, CDR2 YSLEER. With 0 bases clipped from V and 3 bases from J, the junction kept 10 bases outside the gene matches. This CDR3 reads CASSQDPLGTGLYNEQFF. In DNA, the CDR3 is TGCGCCAGCAGCCAAGATCCCCTCGGGACAGGCCTCTACAATGAGCAGTTCTTC.

The chain couples TRBV19 to TRBJ1-5; maybe TRBD1 (5 bases). The CDR3 is 16 amino acids. Germline V lookup: CDR1 LNHDA, CDR2 SQIVND (reference sequence). The V end was cut by 5 bases, the J end by 2 bases, with 16 bases between. CDR3 in amino acids: CASSPRGGRGNQPQHF. CDR3 in DNA: TGTGCCAGTAGTCCGAGGGGAGGACGGGGCAATCAGCCCCAGCATTTT. The variable domain in full, with the rest retrieved from reference TRBV19 and TRBJ1-5, is DGGITQSPKYLFRKEGQNVTLSCEQNLNHDAMYWYRQDPGQGLRLIYYSQIVNDFQKGDIAEGYSVSREKKESFPLTVTSAQKNPTAFYLCASSPRGGRGNQPQHFGDGTRLSIL.

The chain combines TRBV2 with TRBJ2-6, with unresolved D. This CDR3 comprises 13 residues. Germline loops: CDR1 SNHLY, CDR2 FYNNEI. Trimming cost V 3 bases and J 2 bases, with 2 bases left between them. The CDR3 is CASSDAGANVLTF. For the CDR3, the DNA is TGTGCCAGCAGTGACGCTGGGGCCAACGTCCTGACTTTC.

The chain recombines TRBV11-2 with TRBJ1-6, with TRBD1 matching over 8 bases. In germline, CDR1 is SGHAT, CDR2 FQNNGV. CDR3 length: 15 residues. With V trimmed by 1 base and J by 10 bases, 6 bases remained unmatched. This CDR3 reads CASSLGTGRGSPLHF. The CDR3 DNA is TGTGCCAGCAGCTTAGGGACAGGGAGGGGATCACCCCTCCACTTT. Full variable domain (rest looked up from reference TRBV11-2 and TRBJ1-6): EAGVAQSPRYKIIEKRQSVAFWCNPISGHATLYWYQQILGQGPKLLIQFQNNGVVDDSQLPKDRFSAERLKGVDSTLKIQPAKLEDSAVYLCASSLGTGRGSPLHFGNGTRLTVT.

The V and J genes are TRBV7-2 and TRBJ2-2; 12 bases align to TRBD2. The CDR3 has 16 residues. V gave up 5 bases and J gave up 4 bases; unmatched junction bases: 5. Germline V lookup: CDR1 SGHTA, CDR2 FQGNSA. The chain's CDR3 is CASSTSGGRATGELFF. DNA of the CDR3: TGTGCCAGCAGCACTAGCGGGGGGCGGGCCACCGGGGAGCTGTTTTTT.

This clone has just one count. This chain uses TRBV4-1 with TRBJ1-2; D is unclear. The CDR3 is 12 residues long. Germline V CDR1 and CDR2: MGHRA, YSYEKL. The V end was cut by 2 bases, the J end by 9 bases, with 10 bases between. CDR3 bases: TGCGCCAGCAGCCAACGAGGGCGTAGCTACACCTTC. As protein: CASSQRGRSYTF.

This rearrangement joins TRBV29-1 to TRBJ2-7; possible D gene TRBD1, 6 bases. The CDR3 contains 11 residues. CDR1 and CDR2 (germline): SQVTM, ANQGSEA. Trimming stripped 4 bases from V and 4 bases from J, with 8 bases between. The CDR3 spells CSVVRGYEQYF. DNA for the CDR3: TGCAGCGTTGTAAGGGGGTACGAGCAGTACTTC.

The chain is built from TRBV11-3 and TRBJ1-6; 10 nucleotides match TRBD1. Trimming at V came to 4 bases and at J to 7 bases, leaving 7 bases not matched to a gene. Germline V CDR1 and CDR2: SGHNT, YENEEA. This CDR3 spans 16 amino acids. This chain's CDR3 is CASSSPWTGGNSPLHF. For the CDR3, the DNA is TGTGCCAGCAGCTCACCGTGGACAGGGGGAAATTCACCCCTCCACTTT.